The sequence of this T cell receptor (beta chain) was determined in a study of beta chain features in type 1 diabetes. General study results and limits: There were fewer insertions and more deletions at the VDJ junctions of type 1 diabetes patients. No resolution was reached here on whether HLA type influences TCRB rearrangement. Within each of all four CD4+ subsets, Type 1 diabetes patients had TCRB CDR3s that were moderately but significantly shorter.

Trimming shortened V by 0 bases and J by 3 bases, and 8 bases separated the two germline ends. The germline CDR1 and CDR2 sequences are MNHEY and SVGAGI. The CDR3 consists of 14 residues. The sequenced template was cDNA made from the entire isolated RNA. Some clones are missing from TCRdb's copy, which holds only in-frame ones; the method was immunoSEQ multiplex PCR. The sample lists over 150,000 clones, about 8.1% occurring once. Details on this clone: Its specificity is not known.

The collection from each donor was one heparinised blood draw averaging approximately 110 mL. The sequence was collected from a man between 18 and 35 years old in good health. The chain carries TRBV6-5 and TRBJ1-2; possible D gene TRBD1, 5 bases. The sequenced sample was central memory CD4+ T cells from blood. This CDR3 reads CASSYSPRDYGYTF. CDR3 coding DNA: TGTGCCAGCAGTTACTCTCCCAGGGACTATGGCTACACCTTC.